Listed here is a single T cell receptor (beta chain). The data derive from a study of blood T cell repertoires in COVID-19. V was cut by 7 bases and J by 0 bases, with 19 bases left in between. CDR1 and CDR2 from the germline V gene are LNHDA and SQIVND (reference sequence). The CDR3 is 17 residues long. The method was immunoSEQ multiplex PCR; TCRdb's version includes in-frame clones alone and lacks a portion of them. The table includes hundreds of thousands of clones, roughly 88% detected once. The V call is TRBV19, the J call TRBJ1-3; a possible D gene is TRBD1 (5 bases). Sequenced input: peripheral blood. The sequence was collected from a woman aged 25 to 39 with COVID-19, enrolled during active disease. Here the CDR3 reads CASTLTGTTSSGNTIYF. In DNA form, the CDR3 reads TGTGCCAGTACTTTGACCGGGACTACCAGCTCTGGAAACACCATATATTTT. The full variable domain, its missing parts supplied by reference TRBV19 and TRBJ1-3, is DGGITQSPKYLFRKEGQNVTLSCEQNLNHDAMYWYRQDPGQGLRLIYYSQIVNDFQKGDIAEGYSVSREKKESFPLTVTSAQKNPTAFYLCASTLTGTTSSGNTIYFGEGSWLTVV.